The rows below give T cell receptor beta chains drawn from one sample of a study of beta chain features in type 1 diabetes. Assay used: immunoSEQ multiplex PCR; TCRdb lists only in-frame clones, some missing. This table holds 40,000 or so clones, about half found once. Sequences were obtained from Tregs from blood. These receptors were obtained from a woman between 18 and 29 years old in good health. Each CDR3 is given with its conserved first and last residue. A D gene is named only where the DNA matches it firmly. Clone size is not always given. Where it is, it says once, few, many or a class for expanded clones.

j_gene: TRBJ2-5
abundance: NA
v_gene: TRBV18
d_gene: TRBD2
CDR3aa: CASSPVRTSGRETQYF
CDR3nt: TGTGCCAGCTCACCAGTGAGGACTAGCGGTCGGGAGACCCAGTACTTC

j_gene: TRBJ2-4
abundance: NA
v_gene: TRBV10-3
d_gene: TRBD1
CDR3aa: CASNTGVEDIQYF
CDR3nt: TGTGCCAGCAATACAGGGGTAGAGGACATTCAGTACTTC

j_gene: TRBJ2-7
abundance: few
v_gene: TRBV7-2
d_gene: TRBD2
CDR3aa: CASSSQRGREGLNF
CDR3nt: TGTGCCAGCAGCTCCCAGCGAGGGAGGGAGGGCCTGAACTTC

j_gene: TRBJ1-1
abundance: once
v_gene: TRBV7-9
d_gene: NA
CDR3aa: CASSSVNTEAFF
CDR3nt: TGTGCCAGCAGCTCGGTGAACACTGAAGCTTTCTTT

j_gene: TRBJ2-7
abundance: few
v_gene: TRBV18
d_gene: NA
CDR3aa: CASSKGPYYEQYF
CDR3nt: TGTGCCAGCTCAAAGGGGCCATACTACGAGCAGTACTTC

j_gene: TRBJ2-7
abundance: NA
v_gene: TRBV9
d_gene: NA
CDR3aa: CASSVVSGPFYEQYF
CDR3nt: TGTGCCAGCAGCGTAGTTAGCGGCCCCTTCTACGAGCAGTACTTC

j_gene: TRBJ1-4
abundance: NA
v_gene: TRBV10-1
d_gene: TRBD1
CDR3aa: CASSDSISGQGNEKLFF
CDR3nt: TGCGCCAGCAGTGATTCCATCTCGGGACAGGGAAACGAAAAACTGTTTTTT

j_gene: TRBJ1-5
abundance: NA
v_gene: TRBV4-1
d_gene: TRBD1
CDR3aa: CASSQRDRHQGNQPQHF
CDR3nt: TGCGCCAGCAGCCAAAGGGACAGACACCAGGGCAATCAGCCCCAGCATTTT

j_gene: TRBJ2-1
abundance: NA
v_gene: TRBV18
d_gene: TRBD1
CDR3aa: CASSPGRLAGGGTSYNEQFF
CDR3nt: TGTGCCAGCTCACCAGGTCGTCTGGCAGGGGGTGGAACCTCCTACAATGAGCAGTTCTTC

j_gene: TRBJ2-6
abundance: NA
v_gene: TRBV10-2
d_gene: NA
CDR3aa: CASSESRGANVLTF
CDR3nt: TGCGCCAGCAGTGAGTCGAGGGGGGCCAACGTCCTGACTTTC

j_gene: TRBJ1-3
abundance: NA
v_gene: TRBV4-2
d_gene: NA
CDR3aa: CASSQIPSGGSGNTIYF
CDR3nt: TGTGCCAGCAGCCAAATTCCCTCGGGGGGCTCTGGAAACACCATATATTTT

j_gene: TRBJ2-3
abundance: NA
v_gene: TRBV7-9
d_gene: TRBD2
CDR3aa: CASSLDLAGVPKTQYF
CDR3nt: TGTGCCAGCAGCCTAGACTTAGCGGGAGTTCCGAAGACGCAGTATTTT

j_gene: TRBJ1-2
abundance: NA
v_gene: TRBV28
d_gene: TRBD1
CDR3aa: CASRYTYGTGYGYTF
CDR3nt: TGTGCCAGCAGGTATACTTACGGGACAGGATATGGCTACACCTTC

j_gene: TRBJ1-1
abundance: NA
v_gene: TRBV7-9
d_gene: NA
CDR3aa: CASSFPMTEAFF
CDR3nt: TGTGCCAGCAGCTTTCCCATGACTGAAGCTTTCTTT

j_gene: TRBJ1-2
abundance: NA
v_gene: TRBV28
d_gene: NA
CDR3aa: CATDDRGAGYGYTF
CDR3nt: TGTGCCACCGACGACCGGGGGGCCGGCTATGGCTACACCTTC

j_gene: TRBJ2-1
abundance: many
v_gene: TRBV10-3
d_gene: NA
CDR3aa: CAISIQGSENEQFF
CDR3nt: TGTGCCATCAGTATACAGGGATCGGAAAATGAGCAGTTCTTC

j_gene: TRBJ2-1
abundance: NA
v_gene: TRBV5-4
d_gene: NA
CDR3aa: CASSIDRSSYNEQFF
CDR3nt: TGTGCCAGCAGCATTGACAGGAGCTCCTACAATGAGCAGTTCTTC

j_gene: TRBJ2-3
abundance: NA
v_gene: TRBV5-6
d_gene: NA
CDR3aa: CASSLGGVRDTQYF
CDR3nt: TGTGCCAGCAGCTTGGGCGGGGTACGGGATACGCAGTATTTT

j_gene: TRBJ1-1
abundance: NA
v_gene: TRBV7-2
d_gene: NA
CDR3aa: CASSLAWISRGAEAFF
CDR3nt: TGTGCCAGCAGCTTAGCTTGGATAAGCAGAGGAGCTGAAGCTTTCTTT

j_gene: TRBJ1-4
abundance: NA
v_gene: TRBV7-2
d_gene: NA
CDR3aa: CASSFLQTNEKLFF
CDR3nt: TGTGCCAGCAGCTTCTTACAGACCAATGAAAAACTGTTTTTT

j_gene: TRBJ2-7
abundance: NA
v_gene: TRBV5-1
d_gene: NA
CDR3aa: CASSLATQGNSGEQYF
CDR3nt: TGCGCCAGCAGCTTGGCCACACAGGGAAATTCAGGCGAGCAGTACTTC

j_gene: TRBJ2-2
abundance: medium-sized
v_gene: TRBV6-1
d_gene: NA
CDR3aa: CASSEHSGELFF
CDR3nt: TGTGCCAGCAGTGAACACTCCGGGGAGCTGTTTTTT

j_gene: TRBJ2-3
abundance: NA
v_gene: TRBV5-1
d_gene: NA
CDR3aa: CASSLGGRNTDTQYF
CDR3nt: TGCGCCAGCAGCTTGGGTGGTAGAAACACAGATACGCAGTATTTT

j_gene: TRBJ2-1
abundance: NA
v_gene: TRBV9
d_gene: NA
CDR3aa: CASSGRSSVNEQFF
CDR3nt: TGTGCCAGCAGCGGTCGGTCTAGCGTTAATGAGCAGTTCTTC

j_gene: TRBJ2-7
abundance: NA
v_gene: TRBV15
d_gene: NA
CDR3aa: CATSRGQGTNEQYF
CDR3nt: TGTGCCACCAGCAGAGGTCAGGGAACAAACGAGCAGTACTTC

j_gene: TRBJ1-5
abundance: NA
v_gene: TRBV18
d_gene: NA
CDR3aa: CASSPRDTGNQPQHF
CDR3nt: TGTGCCAGCTCACCCCGGGACACCGGCAATCAGCCCCAGCATTTT